The source of this TCR beta chain is a study of beta chain features in type 1 diabetes (dated by TCRdb to the late 2010s). Some background on the complete study: No differences in mean age, gender distribution, total cell number or subset yield were found between patients and healthy donors. Across all samples, around 100 million sorted cells were examined, and cell number per subset correlated strongly with RNA yield. Regulatory and stem cell-like memory subsets were obtained from only 8 patients and roughly eight healthy donors, while naive and central memory subsets were obtained from all 30 or so donors. In the study, recently diagnosed type 1 diabetes patients and matched healthy donors were compared on the TCRB repertoires of their sorted circulating CD4+ T cell subsets.

Including cysteine and phenylalanine, the CDR3 has 15 amino acids. This entry keeps only the CDR3 DNA: 45 bases, framed from base 1. The germline V gene encodes CDR1 SGHNT and CDR2 YYREEE (reference sequence). The entire isolated RNA was reverse transcribed using the High Capacity cDNA Reverse Transcription Kit, and thus expressed TCRB transcripts were sequenced. Naive, central memory and regulatory T cell samples underwent deep immunoSEQ sequencing, averaging approximately 3.3 million total reads per sample. After sorted cells were lysed in RLT buffer, RNA was extracted with DNase-treated RNeasy Micro or Mini kits, with the choice depending on cell number. To prevent cross-contamination, every cell subset was processed on its own, while patient and healthy donor samples were processed together. TCRB sequences were amplified from cDNA with the immunoSEQ multiplex PCR, producing 87-bp fragments spanning the CDR3 region. Sequencing of the amplicons was performed on the Illumina HiSeq platform. The authors' pipeline ran thus. PCR bias was corrected computationally using synthetic template baselines, and reads within Hamming distance 2 were collapsed, with unmergeable singletons discarded. By aligning reads against IMGT, V, D and J genes, CDR3 length, and insertions or deletions at six rearrangement sites were assigned. Within each subset, clonotype counts were normalized to sorted cell number, after which true diversity and Gini coefficients were computed with the tcR R package. The overlap coefficient, calculated on TCRB nucleotide sequences, was used to measure repertoire sharing. Out-of-frame TCRB sequences from naive cells were analyzed as a proxy for the pre-selection repertoire. The immuneACCESS repertoire file appears here via TCRdb, limited to in-frame rearrangements. These files lack a portion of the clones; in checked studies, under half of the deficit traces to unresolved V genes, and the cause of the others is not known. The V and J calls and clone size are taken from that table; D and trimming were inferred from the DNA. Counted in this sample were roughly 340,000 clones; about 12% of them appeared once. 0.0085% to 0.012% of the sample rests with the top ten.

This clone was detected only once. It lacks a known antigen. A read error may produce the germline difference seen at one junction end. The study at large found these results: A moderate but significant shortening of TCRB CDR3 length was observed in type 1 diabetes patients in all four CD4+ subsets. PCR might favor shorter templates, but patient and control samples were amplified and corrected together, so any skew would affect both groups equally. HLA sub-analyses involved small numbers of individuals, so any influence of HLA type on TCRB rearrangement remained unresolved. Naive, central memory and regulatory TCRB repertoires appeared more similar among patients than among healthy donors. Because cDNA was sequenced instead of genomic DNA, highly expressing activated cells could be over-represented, though the groups showed no difference in activation or CD3 levels. Patients with type 1 diabetes made fewer insertions and deleted more nucleotides at VDJ recombination sites, implying thymic rearrangement abnormalities.

A single peripheral blood draw of approximately 0.11 L on average was collected from each donor into heparinised tubes. A BD FACSAria II was used to sort naive, central memory, regulatory and stem cell-like memory CD4+ T cells with a panel that included CD45RO, CCR7, CD25, CD127, CD95 and CD27. Every sorted population had a purity above 95%. PBMCs were separated immediately by Lymphoprep density gradient centrifugation and were stained directly, without being cultured. To minimize batch effects, samples were stained and sorted in pairs, one healthy donor with one patient per experiment. The sequenced material came from naive CD4+ T cells from blood. The meaning of the sample's cell subset or site label: true naive CD4+ T cells. The chain was built from TRBV5-4 and TRBJ2-7, and the D gene may be TRBD2, 6 bases matching. The origin of this receptor is a woman under 30 with type 1 diabetes. The sequenced DNA is TGTGCCAGCAGCCCCAGTATTAGGGACTCCCACGAGCAGTACTTC. This codes for CASSPSIRDSHEQYF.